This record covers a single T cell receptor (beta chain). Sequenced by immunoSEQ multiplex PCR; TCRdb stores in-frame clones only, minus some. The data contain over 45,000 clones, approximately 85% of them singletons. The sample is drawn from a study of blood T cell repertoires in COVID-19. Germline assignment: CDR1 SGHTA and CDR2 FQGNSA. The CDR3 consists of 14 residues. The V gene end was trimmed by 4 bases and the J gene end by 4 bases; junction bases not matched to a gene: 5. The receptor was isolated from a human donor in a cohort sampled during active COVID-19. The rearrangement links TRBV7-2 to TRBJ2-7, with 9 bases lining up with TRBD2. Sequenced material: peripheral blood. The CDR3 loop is CASSSTSGSYEQYF. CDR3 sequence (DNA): TGTGCCAGCAGCTCGACTAGCGGCTCTTACGAGCAGTACTTC.